Listed below are T cell receptor beta chains from one sample, sequenced in a study of CD8 T cells in ankylosing spondylitis. TCRdb processed the 5' RACE reads anew with MiXCR; each CDR3 protein has one entry. The data show 35,000 to 40,000 distinct CDR3 sequences, 15% to 20% seen once. The sample comprised blood. These receptors were taken from a male donor with ankylosing spondylitis or in good health (not recorded which). The CDR3 runs from the conserved cysteine through the conserved F or W. A D gene is named only where the DNA matches it firmly. Expanded clones get a size class; other rows say once, few or many, or leave the size out.

cdr3_aa cdr3_nt v_call clone_size d_call j_call cdr3_length
CASSTSLGSGRATYNEQFF TGTGCCAGCAGTACATCTTTGGGTAGCGGGAGAGCAACCTACAATGAGCAGTTCTTC TRBV11-1 NA TRBD2 TRBJ2-1 19
CASRPGTANTGELFF TGTGCCAGCAGACCCGGGACTGCGAACACCGGGGAGCTGTTTTTT TRBV12-3/TRBV12-4 NA NA TRBJ2-2 15
CATNRMGTIGEKLFF TGTGCCACCAACCGTATGGGTACGATCGGTGAAAAACTGTTTTTT TRBV15 NA NA TRBJ1-4 15
CASTQGRGTDTQYF TGTGCCAGCACTCAGGGCAGGGGCACAGATACGCAGTATTTT TRBV12-3/TRBV12-4 NA NA TRBJ2-3 14
CAWTGGRTGELFF TGTGCCTGGACGGGGGGCCGAACCGGGGAGCTGTTTTTT TRBV30 NA NA TRBJ2-2 13
CASSLAGGNQPQHF TGTGCCAGCAGCTTAGCGGGGGGGAATCAGCCCCAGCATTTT TRBV7-9 NA NA TRBJ1-5 14
CSAERGKNIQYF TGCAGTGCCGAGCGGGGCAAAAACATTCAGTACTTC TRBV20-1 many TRBD2 TRBJ2-4 12
CSVTLGSYEQYF TGCAGCGTTACGCTCGGCAGCTACGAGCAGTACTTC TRBV29-1 many NA TRBJ2-7 12
CASSLGPLSGTTDTQYF TGCGCCAGCAGCTTGGGCCCTCTTAGCGGGACTACAGATACGCAGTATTTT TRBV5-1 few TRBD2 TRBJ2-3 17
CASSLDSGLFYEQYF TGTGCCAGCAGCTTAGATTCAGGGTTGTTCTACGAGCAGTACTTC TRBV7-2 NA NA TRBJ2-7 15
CASRGAGTLWEQYF TGTGCCAGCAGGGGAGCGGGAACCCTCTGGGAGCAGTACTTC TRBV5-5 few TRBD2 TRBJ2-7 14
CASSFILSGVVEEKLFF TGTGCCAGCAGTTTTATCTTATCGGGGGTTGTAGAAGAAAAACTGTTTTTT TRBV12-3/TRBV12-4 NA NA TRBJ1-4 17
CASSFGDTIYF TGTGCCAGCAGCTTTGGGGACACCATATATTTT TRBV7-2 few NA TRBJ1-3 11
CASRLGQGNYEQYF TGTGCCAGCAGATTAGGACAGGGCAACTACGAGCAGTACTTC TRBV6-5 NA TRBD1 TRBJ2-7 14
CASSPGQGNYEQYF TGTGCCAGCAGCCCGGGACAGGGAAACTACGAGCAGTACTTC TRBV5-6 NA TRBD1 TRBJ2-7 14
CSVPRVGATYNEQFF TGCAGCGTTCCCCGGGTGGGGGCAACCTACAATGAGCAGTTCTTC TRBV29-1 NA NA TRBJ2-1 15
CASSPGPWSEKLFF TGTGCCAGCAGCCCGGGGCCCTGGAGCGAAAAACTGTTTTTT TRBV5-6 many NA TRBJ1-4 14
CASSQDARQGAVTGELFF TGTGCCAGCAGCCAAGATGCACGACAGGGGGCGGTCACCGGGGAGCTGTTTTTT TRBV4-2 NA TRBD1 TRBJ2-2 18
CSASLGQGRNEQFF TGCAGTGCCTCGTTGGGACAGGGCCGAAATGAGCAGTTCTTC TRBV20-1 few TRBD1 TRBJ2-1 14
CASSLESDTQYF TGTGCCAGCAGCTTAGAGTCAGATACGCAGTATTTT TRBV7-9 few NA TRBJ2-3 12
CASSSRLAERTDTQYF TGTGCCAGCAGCTCGAGACTAGCCGAGCGCACAGATACGCAGTATTTT TRBV5-5 NA TRBD2 TRBJ2-3 16
CASSWGVGYLDEQFF TGTGCCAGCAGCTGGGGTGTGGGGTATTTGGATGAGCAGTTCTTC TRBV7-3 NA NA TRBJ2-1 15
CASSLEAAGNTIYF TGTGCCAGCAGCTTAGAGGCAGCCGGAAACACCATATATTTT TRBV7-2 NA NA TRBJ1-3 14
CASRRRVSGASTDTQYF TGTGCCAGCAGACGCCGCGTTAGCGGGGCCAGCACAGATACGCAGTATTTT TRBV7-9 few TRBD2 TRBJ2-3 17